This T cell receptor (beta chain) derives from a study of identical twins. cDNA molecules carried unique molecular identifiers, and template switching added a universal primer site. Using its own MiXCR run on the 5' RACE reads, TCRdb lists one record per CDR3 protein. The table shows roughly 690,000 distinct CDR3 sequences, with 6.1% occurring only once. The CDR3 totals 13 residues. Germline loops: CDR1 SQVTM, CDR2 ANQGSEA. The V end lost 7 bases, the J end lost 8 bases, and 20 bases lay between the germline ends. Only healthy Caucasians were enrolled as donors. This clonotype occurred many times. The sequenced sample consisted of naive T cells sorted from blood. This TCR derives from a man aged 18 to 30 in good health. The chain has TRBV29-1 and TRBJ1-1, with TRBD1 as a possible D gene (6 bases). CDR3 sequence (DNA): TGCAGCGGAGGGGAACAGGGCCTCTTAGAAGCTTTCTTT. Translating it yields CSGGEQGLLEAFF.